These 5 T cell receptor beta chains originate from one sample sequenced in a study of cytomegalovirus exposure and HLA in healthy donors. Vbeta (60) and Jbeta (13) primers were used in the PCR. The data were produced by immunoSEQ multiplex PCR, yet TCRdb's version contains in-frame clones alone and is incomplete. The table has about 90,000 clones, about nine tenths seen once. Sequenced sample: PBMCs. The receptors were sampled from a man aged 18 to 30 in good health and CMV-seronegative.

The chain combines TRBV6-1 with TRBJ2-7; D is possibly TRBD2 (6 bases). The germline V and J ends were trimmed by 6 bases and 3 bases, with 15 bases remaining between them. The CDR3 runs 14 residues. Germline V gene sequence: CDR1 MNHNS, CDR2 SASEGT. This chain's CDR3 is CASREGTRGYEQYF. In DNA form, the CDR3 reads TGTGCCAGCAGGGAGGGGACCCGCGGCTACGAGCAGTACTTC.

The chain employs TRBV6-5 and TRBJ2-7; D perhaps matches TRBD1 (6 bases). Trimming stripped 6 bases from V and 6 bases from J, with 15 bases between. The CDR3 is 13 amino acids. The germline CDR1 and CDR2 sequences are MNHEY and SVGAGI. The CDR3 nucleotides read TGTGCCAGCAGCCTTAGGGGGATTAGCGAGCAGTACTTC. Residues: CASSLRGISEQYF.

The chain couples TRBV7-9 to TRBJ2-7; TRBD1 matches at 11 bases. Germline CDR1 and CDR2: SEHNR and FQNEAQ (reference sequence). The CDR3 spans 14 residues. Trimming cost V 2 bases and J 6 bases; bases outside gene matches: 3. This CDR3 reads CASSLQGQGVEQYF. For the CDR3, the DNA is TGTGCCAGCAGCTTACAGGGACAGGGGGTCGAGCAGTACTTC.

Details on this clone: One junction end disagrees with the germline gene, perhaps due to a read error. The V gene is TRBV7-9, the J gene TRBJ1-1, with D maybe TRBD1 (6 bases). CDR3 length equals 17 residues. CDR1 and CDR2 from the germline V gene are SEHNR and FQNEAQ (reference sequence). The CDR3 sequence is CSSSLAMSGAVNTEAFF. The CDR3 DNA sequence: TGTTCCAGCAGCTTAGCTATGTCAGGGGCGGTGAACACTGAAGCTTTCTTT.

The rearrangement links TRBV5-6 to TRBJ2-7, with a tentative D call TRBD1 (6 bases). Germline-derived CDR1 and CDR2 are SGHDT and YYEEEE. This CDR3 contains 15 residues. Trimming shortened V by 2 bases and J by 1 base, and 13 bases separated the two germline ends. The CDR3 region is CASSFLPGQSYEQYF. Here the CDR3 DNA reads TGTGCCAGCAGCTTTCTACCGGGACAATCCTACGAGCAGTACTTC. Combining the CDR3 with reference TRBV5-6 and TRBJ2-7 gives the whole variable domain DAGVTQSPTHLIKTRGQQVTLRCSPKSGHDTVSWYQQALGQGPQFIFQYYEEEERQRGNFPDRFSGHQFPNYSSELNVNALLLGDSALYLCASSFLPGQSYEQYFGPGTRLTVT.